The source of this T cell receptor (beta chain) is a study of T cells expressing NK-cell markers. Study in general: Sorted T-cell subsets CD3+CD56+NKG2C+, CD3+CD56+NKG2C- and CD3+CD56-NKG2C+ were TCR beta-sequenced. HCMV seropositivity marked most of the eight sequenced donors; one was seronegative. Study-level points and caveats: Among several donors, these clonotypes also ranked first in the CD3+CD56-NKG2C+ fraction.

As to this clonotype: Its matching antigen is unknown.

5'RACE template switching built TCR beta cDNA with unique molecular identifiers. From its re-call of the 5' RACE reads, TCRdb lists each CDR3 protein once, without DNA. This sample carries 300,000 to 500,000 distinct CDR3 sequences, with roughly a tenth going to the ten biggest clones. The CDR3 is 15 amino acids. This receptor was taken from a woman in her fifties or sixties in good health. The chain combines TRBV12-3 or TRBV12-4 with TRBJ2-5; no DNA is available, so the TRBD1 call from TCRdb remains unchecked. Sequencing was carried out using blood T cells: a sorted CD56 or NKG2C T cell subset, CD4+ or CD8+ T cells, or bulk PBMC T cells (not recorded which). The CDR3 is CASSPRTRQGETQYF.